The T cell receptor beta chain described here comes from a study of PD-1 blockade in classical Hodgkin lymphoma. Brentuximab vedotin exposure varied among the patients, all of whom had relapsed after autologous stem cell transplantation. Sequencing was performed with immunoSEQ multiplex PCR; in TCRdb, only in-frame clones are kept and a portion is missing. Among over 80,000 clones listed, around 90% were seen once. V was shortened by 6 bases and J by 4 bases, with 15 bases between the two germline ends. The CDR3 length is 14 residues. CDR1 ENHRY and CDR2 SYGVKD come from the germline V gene. The origin of this receptor is a human donor with classical Hodgkin lymphoma. The sequenced sample was peripheral blood mononuclear cells (PBMCs), obtained at baseline. This rearrangement joins TRBV10-3 to TRBJ1-2, with a possible D match to TRBD1 (5 bases). CDR3 in DNA: TGTGCCATCAGATCCGACAGAGCCCTCTATGGCTACACCTTC. It codes for CAIRSDRALYGYTF.